This T cell receptor beta chain was captured by sequencing in a study of OX40 agonist ivuxolimab in advanced cancers. Method: immunoSEQ multiplex PCR; TCRdb's copy keeps in-frame clones and lacks some. The sample has over 45,000 clones, about 79% seen once. This CDR3 has 15 amino acids. Trimming removed 0 bases from V and 1 base from J, with 10 bases in between. Germline CDR1 reads SGHRS; CDR2 reads YFSETQ. The TCR sequence derives from an adult with an advanced solid tumor such as melanoma, head and neck, liver or kidney cancer. Sequencing was performed on CD4+ or CD8+ T cells sorted from blood, taken in a trial of the OX40 agonist ivuxolimab. The chain carries TRBV5-1 and TRBJ2-5; perhaps TRBD1 as D (6 bases). CDR3 sequence: CASSLAGHLQETQYF. DNA for the CDR3: TGCGCCAGCAGCTTGGCGGGACACCTCCAAGAGACCCAGTACTTC.